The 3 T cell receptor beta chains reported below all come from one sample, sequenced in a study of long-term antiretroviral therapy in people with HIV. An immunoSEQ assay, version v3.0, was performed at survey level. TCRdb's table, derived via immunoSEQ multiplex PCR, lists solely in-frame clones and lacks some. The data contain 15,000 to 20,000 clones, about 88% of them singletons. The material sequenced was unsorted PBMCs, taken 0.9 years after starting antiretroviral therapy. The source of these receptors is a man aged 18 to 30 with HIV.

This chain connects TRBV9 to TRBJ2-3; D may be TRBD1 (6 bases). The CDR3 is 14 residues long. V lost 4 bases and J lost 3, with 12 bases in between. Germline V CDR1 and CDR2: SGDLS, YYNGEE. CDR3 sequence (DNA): TGTGCCAGCAGCCCAACAAGGGGGACAGATACGCAGTATTTT. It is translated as CASSPTRGTDTQYF.

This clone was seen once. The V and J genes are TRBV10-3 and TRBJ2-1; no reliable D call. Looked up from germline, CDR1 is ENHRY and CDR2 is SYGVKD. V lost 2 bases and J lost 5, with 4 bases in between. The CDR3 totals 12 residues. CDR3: CAISEADNEQFF. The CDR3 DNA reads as TGTGCCATCAGTGAGGCCGACAATGAGCAGTTCTTC.

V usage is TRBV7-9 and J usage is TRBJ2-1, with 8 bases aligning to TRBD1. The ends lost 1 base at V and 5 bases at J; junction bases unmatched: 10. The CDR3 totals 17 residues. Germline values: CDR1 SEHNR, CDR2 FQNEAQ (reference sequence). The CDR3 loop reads CASSLGRERTGNNEQFF. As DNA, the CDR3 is TGTGCCAGCAGCTTAGGGAGGGAACGGACAGGGAACAATGAGCAGTTCTTC. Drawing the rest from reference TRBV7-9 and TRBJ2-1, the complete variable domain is DTGVSQNPRHKITKRGQNVTFRCDPISEHNRLYWYRQTLGQGPEFLTYFQNEAQLEKSRLLSDRFSAERPKGSFSTLEIQRTEQGDSAMYLCASSLGRERTGNNEQFFGPGTRLTVL.